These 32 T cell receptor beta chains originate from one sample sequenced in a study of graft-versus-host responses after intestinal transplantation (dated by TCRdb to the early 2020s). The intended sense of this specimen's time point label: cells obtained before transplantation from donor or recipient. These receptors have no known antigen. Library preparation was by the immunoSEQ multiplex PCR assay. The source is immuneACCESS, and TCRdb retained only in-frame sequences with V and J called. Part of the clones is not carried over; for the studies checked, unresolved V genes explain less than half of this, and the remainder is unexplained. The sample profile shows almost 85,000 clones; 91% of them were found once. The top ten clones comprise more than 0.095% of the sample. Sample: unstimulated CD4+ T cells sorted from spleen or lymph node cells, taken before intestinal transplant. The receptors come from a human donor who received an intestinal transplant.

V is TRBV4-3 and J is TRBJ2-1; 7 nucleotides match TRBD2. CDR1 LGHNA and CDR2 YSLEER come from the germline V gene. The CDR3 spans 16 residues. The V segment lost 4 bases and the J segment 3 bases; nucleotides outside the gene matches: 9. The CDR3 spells CASSREAGPNYNEQFF. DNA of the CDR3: TGCGCCAGCAGCCGGGAAGCGGGGCCTAACTACAATGAGCAGTTCTTC.

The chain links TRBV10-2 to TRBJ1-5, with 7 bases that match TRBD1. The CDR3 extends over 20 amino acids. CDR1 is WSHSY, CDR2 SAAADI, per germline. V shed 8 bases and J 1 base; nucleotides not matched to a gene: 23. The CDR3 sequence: CASGPKIQGPARRSNQPQHF. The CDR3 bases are TGCGCCAGCGGACCTAAGATACAGGGGCCCGCGCGGAGAAGCAATCAGCCCCAGCATTTT.

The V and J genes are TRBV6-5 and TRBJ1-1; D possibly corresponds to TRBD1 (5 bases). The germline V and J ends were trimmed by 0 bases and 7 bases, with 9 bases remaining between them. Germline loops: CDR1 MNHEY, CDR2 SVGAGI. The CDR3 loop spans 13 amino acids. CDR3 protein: CASSYSRGLEAFF. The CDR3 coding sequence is TGTGCCAGCAGTTACTCTAGGGGCCTTGAAGCTTTCTTT.

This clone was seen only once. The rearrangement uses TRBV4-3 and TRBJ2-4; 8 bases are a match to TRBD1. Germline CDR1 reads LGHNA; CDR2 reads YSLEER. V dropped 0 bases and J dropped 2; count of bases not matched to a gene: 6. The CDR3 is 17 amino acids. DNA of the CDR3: TGCGCCAGCAGCCAAGAGATTGGACAGGGTACCAAAAACATTCAGTACTTC. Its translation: CASSQEIGQGTKNIQYF.

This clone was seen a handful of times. The CDR3 DNA reads as TGCGCCAGCAGCGCGGGACTAGCGGGGGGCTCCTACGAGCAGTACTTC. It translates to CASSAGLAGGSYEQYF. J is TRBJ2-7 and V is TRBV5-1; 15 nucleotides line up with TRBD2. Germline CDR1 is SGHRS and CDR2 is YFSETQ. J lost 0 bases, V lost 4 bases, and 2 bases had no gene match. This CDR3 comprises 16 residues.

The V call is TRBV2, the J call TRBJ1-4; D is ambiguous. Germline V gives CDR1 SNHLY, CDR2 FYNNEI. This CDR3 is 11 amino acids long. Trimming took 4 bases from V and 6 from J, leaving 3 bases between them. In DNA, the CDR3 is TGTGCCAGCAGTGCTTATGAAAAACTGTTTTTT. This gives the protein CASSAYEKLFF.

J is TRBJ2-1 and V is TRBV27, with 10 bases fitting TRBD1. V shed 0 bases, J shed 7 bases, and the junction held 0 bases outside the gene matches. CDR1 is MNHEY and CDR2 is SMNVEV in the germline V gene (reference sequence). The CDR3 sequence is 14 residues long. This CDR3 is CASSLSDRGNEQFF. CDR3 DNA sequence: TGTGCCAGCAGTTTATCGGACAGGGGGAATGAGCAGTTCTTC.

For the CDR3, the DNA is TGTGCCATCAGGTCTGGGGAGACCGGGGAGCTGTTTTTT. This sequence encodes CAIRSGETGELFF. The chain couples TRBV10-3 to TRBJ2-2, with a weak D call TRBD2 (5 bases). Trimming pared 6 bases from V and 5 bases from J, leaving 10 bases between. Germline V CDR1 and CDR2: ENHRY, SYGVKD. This CDR3 is 13 amino acids long.

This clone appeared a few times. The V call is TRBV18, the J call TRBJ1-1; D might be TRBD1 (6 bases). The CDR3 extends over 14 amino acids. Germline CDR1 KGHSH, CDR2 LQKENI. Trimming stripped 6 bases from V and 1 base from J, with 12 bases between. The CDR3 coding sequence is TGTGCCAGCTCCACGAAGACAGGGAACACTGAAGCTTTCTTT. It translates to CASSTKTGNTEAFF.

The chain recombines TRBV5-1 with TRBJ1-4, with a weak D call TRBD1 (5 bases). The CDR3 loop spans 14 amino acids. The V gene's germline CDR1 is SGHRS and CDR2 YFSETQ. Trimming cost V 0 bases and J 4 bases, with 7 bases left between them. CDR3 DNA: TGCGCCAGCAGCTTGGGGACAAATAATGAAAAACTGTTTTTT. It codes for CASSLGTNNEKLFF.

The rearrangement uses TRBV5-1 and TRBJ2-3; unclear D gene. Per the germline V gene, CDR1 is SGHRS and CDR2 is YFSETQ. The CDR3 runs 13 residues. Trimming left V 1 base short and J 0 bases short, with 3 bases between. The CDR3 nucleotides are TGCGCCAGCAGCTTGACTAGCACAGATACGCAGTATTTT. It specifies CASSLTSTDTQYF.

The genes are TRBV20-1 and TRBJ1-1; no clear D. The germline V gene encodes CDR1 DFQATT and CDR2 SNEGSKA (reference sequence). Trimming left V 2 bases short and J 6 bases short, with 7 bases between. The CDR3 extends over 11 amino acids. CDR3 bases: TGCAGTGCTAGAAGGGAGGCTGAAGCTTTCTTT. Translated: CSARREAEAFF.

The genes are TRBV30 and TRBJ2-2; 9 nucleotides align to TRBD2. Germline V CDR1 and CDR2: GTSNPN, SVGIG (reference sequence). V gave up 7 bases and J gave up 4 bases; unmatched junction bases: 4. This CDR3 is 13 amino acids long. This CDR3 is CAFRTSVTGELFF. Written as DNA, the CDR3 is TGTGCCTTTAGGACTAGCGTCACCGGGGAGCTGTTTTTT.

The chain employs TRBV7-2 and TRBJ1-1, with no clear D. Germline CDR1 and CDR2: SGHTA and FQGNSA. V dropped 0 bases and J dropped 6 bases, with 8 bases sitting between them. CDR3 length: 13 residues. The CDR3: CASSLASRSEAFF. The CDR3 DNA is TGTGCCAGCAGCTTAGCCTCTAGATCTGAAGCTTTCTTT.

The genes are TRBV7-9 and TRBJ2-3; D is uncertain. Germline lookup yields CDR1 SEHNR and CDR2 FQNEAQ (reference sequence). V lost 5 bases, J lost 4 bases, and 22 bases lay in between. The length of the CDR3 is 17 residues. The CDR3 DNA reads TGTGCCAGCAGCCCCTGGCATAGCTTTTCCTCGGCAGATACGCAGTATTTT. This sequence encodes CASSPWHSFSSADTQYF.

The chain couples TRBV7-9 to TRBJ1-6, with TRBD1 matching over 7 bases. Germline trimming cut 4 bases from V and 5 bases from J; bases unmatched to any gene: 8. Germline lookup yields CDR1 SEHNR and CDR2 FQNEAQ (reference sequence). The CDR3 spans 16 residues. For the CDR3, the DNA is TGTGCCAGCAGCTACCAGACAGGGCTCGATAATTCACCCCTCCACTTT. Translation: CASSYQTGLDNSPLHF.

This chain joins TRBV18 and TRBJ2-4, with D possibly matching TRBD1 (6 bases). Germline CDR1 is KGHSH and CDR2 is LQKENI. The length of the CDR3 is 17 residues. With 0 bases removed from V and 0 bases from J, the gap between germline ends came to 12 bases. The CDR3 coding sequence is TGTGCCAGCTCACCACCGGGGGCAGTCCTAGCCAAAAACATTCAGTACTTC. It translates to CASSPPGAVLAKNIQYF.

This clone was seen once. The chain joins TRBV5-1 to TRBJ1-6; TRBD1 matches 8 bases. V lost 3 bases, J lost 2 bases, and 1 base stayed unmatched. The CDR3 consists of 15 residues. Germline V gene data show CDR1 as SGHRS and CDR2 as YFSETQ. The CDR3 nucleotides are TGCGCCAGCAGCTCAGGGGGCGCCTATAATTCACCCCTCCACTTT. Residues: CASSSGGAYNSPLHF.

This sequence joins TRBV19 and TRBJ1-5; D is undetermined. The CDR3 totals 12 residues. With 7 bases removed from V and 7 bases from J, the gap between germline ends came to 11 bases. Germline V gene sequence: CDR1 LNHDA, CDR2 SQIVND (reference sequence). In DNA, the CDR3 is TGTGCCAGTATGGGAGGATTCCAGCCCCAGCATTTT. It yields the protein CASMGGFQPQHF.

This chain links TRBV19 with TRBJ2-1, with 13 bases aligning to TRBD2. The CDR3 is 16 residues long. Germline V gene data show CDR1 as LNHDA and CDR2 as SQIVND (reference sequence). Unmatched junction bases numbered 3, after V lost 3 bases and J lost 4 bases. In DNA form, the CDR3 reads TGTGCCAGTAGTATCCCGGGACTAGCGGGGTACAATGAGCAGTTCTTC. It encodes CASSIPGLAGYNEQFF.

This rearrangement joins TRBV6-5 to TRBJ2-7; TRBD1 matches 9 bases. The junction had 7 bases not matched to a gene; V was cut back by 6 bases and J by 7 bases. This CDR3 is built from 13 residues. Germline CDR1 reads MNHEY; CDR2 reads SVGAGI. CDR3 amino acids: CASSPWTGEEQYF. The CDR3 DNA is TGTGCCAGCAGCCCCTGGACAGGGGAAGAGCAGTACTTC.

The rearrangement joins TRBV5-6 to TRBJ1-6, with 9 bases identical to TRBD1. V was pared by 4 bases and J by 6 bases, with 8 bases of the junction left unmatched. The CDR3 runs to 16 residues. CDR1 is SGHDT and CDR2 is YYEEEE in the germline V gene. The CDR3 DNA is TGTGCCAGCAGCCTTCGGACAGGGGCTGGTAATTCACCCCTCCACTTT. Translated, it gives CASSLRTGAGNSPLHF.

The CDR3 sequence is CASTVDRAEDTQYF. The CDR3 nucleotides are TGTGCCAGTACCGTCGACAGGGCCGAAGATACGCAGTATTTT. The chain recombines TRBV19 with TRBJ2-3; 7 bases agree with TRBD1. CDR3 length equals 14 residues. J lost 5 bases, V lost 7 bases, and 9 bases had no gene match. Looked up from germline, CDR1 is LNHDA and CDR2 is SQIVND (reference sequence).

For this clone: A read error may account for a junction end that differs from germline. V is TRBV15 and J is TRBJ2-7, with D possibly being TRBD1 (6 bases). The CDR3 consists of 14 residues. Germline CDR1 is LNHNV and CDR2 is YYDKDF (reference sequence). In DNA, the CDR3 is TGTGCCACCAGCAGAGATCTTTTGGGCGGAGACAGGAACTTC. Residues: CATSRDLLGGDRNF.

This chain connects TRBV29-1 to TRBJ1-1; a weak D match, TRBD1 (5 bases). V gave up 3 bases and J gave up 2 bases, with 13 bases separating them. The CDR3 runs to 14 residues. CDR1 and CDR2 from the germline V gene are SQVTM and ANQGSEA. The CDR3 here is CSVDPAGVNTEAFF. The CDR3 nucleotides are TGCAGCGTTGACCCGGCGGGGGTAAACACTGAAGCTTTCTTT.

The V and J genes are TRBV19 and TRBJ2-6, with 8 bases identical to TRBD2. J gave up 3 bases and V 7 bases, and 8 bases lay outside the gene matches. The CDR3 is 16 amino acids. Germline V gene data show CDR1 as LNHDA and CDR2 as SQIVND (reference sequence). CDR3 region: CASNGRGGFGANVLTF. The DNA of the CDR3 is TGTGCCAGTAACGGTCGGGGGGGATTTGGGGCCAACGTCCTGACTTTC.

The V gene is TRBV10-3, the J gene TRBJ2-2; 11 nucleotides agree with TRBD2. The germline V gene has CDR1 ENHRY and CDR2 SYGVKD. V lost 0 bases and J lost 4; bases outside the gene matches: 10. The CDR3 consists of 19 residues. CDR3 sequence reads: CAISESPLLAGGFTGELFF. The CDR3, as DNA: TGTGCCATCAGTGAGTCCCCTCTCCTAGCGGGGGGATTCACCGGGGAGCTGTTTTTT.

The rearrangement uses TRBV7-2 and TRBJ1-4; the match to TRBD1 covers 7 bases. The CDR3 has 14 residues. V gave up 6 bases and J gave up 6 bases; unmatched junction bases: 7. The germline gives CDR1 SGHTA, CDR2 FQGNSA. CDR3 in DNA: TGTGCCAGCAGTCGACAGGGTAAAGATGAAAAACTGTTTTTT. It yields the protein CASSRQGKDEKLFF.

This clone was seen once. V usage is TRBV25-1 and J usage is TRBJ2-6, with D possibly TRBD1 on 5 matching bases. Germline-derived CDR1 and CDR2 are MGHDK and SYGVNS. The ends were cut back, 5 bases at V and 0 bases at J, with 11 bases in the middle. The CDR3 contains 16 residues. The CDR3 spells CASSIDSYSGANVLTF. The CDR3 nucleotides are TGTGCCAGCAGTATCGACAGTTACTCTGGGGCCAACGTCCTGACTTTC.

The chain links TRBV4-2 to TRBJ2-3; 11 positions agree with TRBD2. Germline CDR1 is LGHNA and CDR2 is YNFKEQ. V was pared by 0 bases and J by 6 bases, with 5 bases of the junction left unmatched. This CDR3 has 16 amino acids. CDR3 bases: TGTGCCAGCAGCCAAGATCTAGCGGGGGGATGGGATACGCAGTATTTT. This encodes CASSQDLAGGWDTQYF.

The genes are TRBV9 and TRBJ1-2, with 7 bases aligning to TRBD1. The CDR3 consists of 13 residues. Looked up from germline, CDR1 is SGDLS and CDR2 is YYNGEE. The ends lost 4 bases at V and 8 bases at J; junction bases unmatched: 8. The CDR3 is CASSLMTGRGYTF. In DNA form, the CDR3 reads TGTGCCAGCAGCCTCATGACAGGGAGGGGCTACACCTTC.

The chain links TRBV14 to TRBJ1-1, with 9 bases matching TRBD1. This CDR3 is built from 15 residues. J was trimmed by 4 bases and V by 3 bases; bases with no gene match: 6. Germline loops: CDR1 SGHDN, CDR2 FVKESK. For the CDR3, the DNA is TGTGCCAGCAGCCAGAAGGGACAGGGAAGCACTGAAGCTTTCTTT. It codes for CASSQKGQGSTEAFF. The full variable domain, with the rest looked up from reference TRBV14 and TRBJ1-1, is EAGVTQFPSHSVIEKGQTVTLRCDPISGHDNLYWYRRVMGKEIKFLLHFVKESKQDESGMPNNRFLAERTGGTYSTLKVQPAELEDSGVYFCASSQKGQGSTEAFFGQGTRLTVV.